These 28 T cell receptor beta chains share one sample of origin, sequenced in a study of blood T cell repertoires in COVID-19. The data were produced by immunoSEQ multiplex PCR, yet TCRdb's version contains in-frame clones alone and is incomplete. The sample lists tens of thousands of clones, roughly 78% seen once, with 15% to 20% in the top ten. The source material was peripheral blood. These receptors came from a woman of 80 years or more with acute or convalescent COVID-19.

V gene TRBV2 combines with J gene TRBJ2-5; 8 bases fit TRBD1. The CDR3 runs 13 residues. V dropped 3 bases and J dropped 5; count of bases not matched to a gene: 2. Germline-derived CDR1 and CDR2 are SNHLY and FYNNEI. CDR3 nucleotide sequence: TGTGCCAGCAGTGACAGGGGGCAGGAGACCCAGTACTTC. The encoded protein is CASSDRGQETQYF.

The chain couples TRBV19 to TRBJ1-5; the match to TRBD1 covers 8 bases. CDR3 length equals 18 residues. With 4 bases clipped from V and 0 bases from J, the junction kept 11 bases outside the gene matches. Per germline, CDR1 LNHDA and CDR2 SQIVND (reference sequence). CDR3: CASSTRTGKIYSNQPQHF. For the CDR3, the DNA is TGTGCCAGTAGTACCAGGACAGGGAAAATCTATAGCAATCAGCCCCAGCATTTT.

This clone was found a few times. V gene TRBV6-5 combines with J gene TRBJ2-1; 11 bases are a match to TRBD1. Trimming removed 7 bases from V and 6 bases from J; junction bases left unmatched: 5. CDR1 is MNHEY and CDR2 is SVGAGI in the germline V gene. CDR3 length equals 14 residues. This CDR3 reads CASNSGTGGNEQFF. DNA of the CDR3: TGTGCCAGCAACTCCGGGACAGGGGGCAATGAGCAGTTCTTC.

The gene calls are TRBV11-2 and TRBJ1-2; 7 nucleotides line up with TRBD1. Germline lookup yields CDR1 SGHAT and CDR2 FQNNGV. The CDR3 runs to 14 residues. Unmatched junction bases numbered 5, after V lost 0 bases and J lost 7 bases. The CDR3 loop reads CASSLDRGTGGYTF. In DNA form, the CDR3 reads TGTGCCAGCAGCTTAGACAGGGGGACTGGTGGCTACACCTTC. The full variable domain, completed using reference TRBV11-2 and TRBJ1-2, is EAGVAQSPRYKIIEKRQSVAFWCNPISGHATLYWYQQILGQGPKLLIQFQNNGVVDDSQLPKDRFSAERLKGVDSTLKIQPAKLEDSAVYLCASSLDRGTGGYTFGSGTRLTVV.

The CDR3 is CASSYTQGVAYGYTF. CDR3 DNA sequence: TGTGCCAGCAGCTACACGCAGGGTGTAGCCTATGGCTACACCTTC. The chain uses TRBV6-5 and TRBJ1-2, with TRBD1 as a possible D gene (5 bases). The germline V gene has CDR1 MNHEY and CDR2 SVGAGI. Trimming removed 6 bases at V and 4 bases at J, with 18 bases between. The CDR3 contains 15 residues.

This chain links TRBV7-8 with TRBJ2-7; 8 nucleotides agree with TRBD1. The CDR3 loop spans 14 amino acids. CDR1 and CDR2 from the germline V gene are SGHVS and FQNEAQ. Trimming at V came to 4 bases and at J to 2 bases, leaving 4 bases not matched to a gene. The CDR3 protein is CASSSRQGTYEQYF. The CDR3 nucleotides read TGTGCCAGCAGCTCTCGACAGGGGACCTACGAGCAGTACTTC.

The CDR3 region has the DNA TGTGCCACCAGCGCAGGGTTAGGGCAGCCCCAGCATTTT. Translated, it gives CATSAGLGQPQHF. This chain joins TRBV24-1 and TRBJ1-5, with D maybe TRBD1 (5 bases). Per germline, CDR1 KGHDR and CDR2 SFDVKD. The CDR3 extends over 13 amino acids. V lost 7 bases to trimming and J lost 7 bases, with 13 bases between them.

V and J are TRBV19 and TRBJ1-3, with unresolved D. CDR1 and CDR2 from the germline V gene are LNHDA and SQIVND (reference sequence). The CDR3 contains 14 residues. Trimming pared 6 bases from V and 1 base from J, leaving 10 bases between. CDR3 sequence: CASRRERSGNTIYF. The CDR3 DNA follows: TGTGCCAGTAGAAGAGAACGATCTGGAAACACCATATATTTT.

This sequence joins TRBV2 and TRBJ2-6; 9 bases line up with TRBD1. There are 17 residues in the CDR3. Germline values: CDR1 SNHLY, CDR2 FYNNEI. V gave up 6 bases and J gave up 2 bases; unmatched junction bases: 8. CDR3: CASRTGTGTTGANVLTF. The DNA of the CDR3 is TGTGCCAGCAGAACCGGGACAGGGACGACTGGGGCCAACGTCCTGACTTTC.

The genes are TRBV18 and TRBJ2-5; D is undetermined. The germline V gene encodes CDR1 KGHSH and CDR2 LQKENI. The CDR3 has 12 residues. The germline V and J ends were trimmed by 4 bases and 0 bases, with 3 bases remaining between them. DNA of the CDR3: TGTGCCAGCTCACGCGACCAAGAGACCCAGTACTTC. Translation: CASSRDQETQYF.

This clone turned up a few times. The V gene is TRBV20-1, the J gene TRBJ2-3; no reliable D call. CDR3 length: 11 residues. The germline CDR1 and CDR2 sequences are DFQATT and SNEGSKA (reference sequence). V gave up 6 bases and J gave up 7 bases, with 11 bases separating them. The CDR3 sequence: CSAYSPNTQYF. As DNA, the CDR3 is TGCAGTGCCTACTCGCCGAATACGCAGTATTTT.

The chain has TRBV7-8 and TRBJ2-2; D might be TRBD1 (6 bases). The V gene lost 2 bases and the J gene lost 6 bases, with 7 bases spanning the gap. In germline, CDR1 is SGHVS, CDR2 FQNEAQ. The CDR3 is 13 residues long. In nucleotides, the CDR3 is TGTGCCAGCAGCTTAACAGGGCCCGGGGAGCTGTTTTTT. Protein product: CASSLTGPGELFF. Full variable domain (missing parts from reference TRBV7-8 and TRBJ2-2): GAGVSQSPRYKVAKRGQDVALRCDPISGHVSLFWYQQALGQGPEFLTYFQNEAQLDKSGLPSDRFFAERPEGSVSTLKIQRTQQEDSAVYLCASSLTGPGELFFGEGSRLTVL.

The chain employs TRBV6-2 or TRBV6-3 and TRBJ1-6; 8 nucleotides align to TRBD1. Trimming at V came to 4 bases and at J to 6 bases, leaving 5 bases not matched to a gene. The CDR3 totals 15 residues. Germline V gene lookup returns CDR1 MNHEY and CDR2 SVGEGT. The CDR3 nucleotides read TGTGCCAGCAGTTCGCGACAGGGGTTTAATTCACCCCTCCACTTT. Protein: CASSSRQGFNSPLHF.

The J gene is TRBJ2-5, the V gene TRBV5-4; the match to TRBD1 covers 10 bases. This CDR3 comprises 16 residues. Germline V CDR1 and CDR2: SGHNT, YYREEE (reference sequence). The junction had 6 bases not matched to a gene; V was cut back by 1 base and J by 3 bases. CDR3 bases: TGTGCCAGCAGCTTGCCCGGGACAGGGGAAAAAGAGACCCAGTACTTC. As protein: CASSLPGTGEKETQYF.

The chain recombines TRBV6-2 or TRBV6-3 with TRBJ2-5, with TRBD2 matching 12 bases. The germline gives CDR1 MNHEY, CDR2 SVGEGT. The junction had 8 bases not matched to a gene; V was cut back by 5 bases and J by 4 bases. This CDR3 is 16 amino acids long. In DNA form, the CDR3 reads TGTGCCAGCAGTCCCCTAGCGGGGGGGCCGCGAGAGACCCAGTACTTC. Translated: CASSPLAGGPRETQYF.

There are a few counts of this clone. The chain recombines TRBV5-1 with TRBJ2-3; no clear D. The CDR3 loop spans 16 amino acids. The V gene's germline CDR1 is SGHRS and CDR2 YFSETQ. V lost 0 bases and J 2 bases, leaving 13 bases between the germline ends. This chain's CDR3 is CASSLVPAPTTDTQYF. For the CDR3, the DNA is TGCGCCAGCAGCTTGGTACCAGCGCCGACCACAGATACGCAGTATTTT.

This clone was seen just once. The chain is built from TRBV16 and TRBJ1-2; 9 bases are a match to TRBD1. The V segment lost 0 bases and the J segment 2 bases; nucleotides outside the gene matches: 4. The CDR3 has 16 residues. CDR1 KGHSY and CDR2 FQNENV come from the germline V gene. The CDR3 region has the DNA TGTGCCAGCAGCCAATCTGGGACAGGGTGGAACTATGGCTACACCTTC. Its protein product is CASSQSGTGWNYGYTF.

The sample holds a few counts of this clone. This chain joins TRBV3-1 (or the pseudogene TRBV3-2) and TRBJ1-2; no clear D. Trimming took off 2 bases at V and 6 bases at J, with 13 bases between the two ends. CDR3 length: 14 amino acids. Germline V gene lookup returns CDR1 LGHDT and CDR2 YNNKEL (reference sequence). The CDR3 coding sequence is TGTGCCAGCAGCCAAAGAACGCGGAACCATGGCTACACCTTC. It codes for CASSQRTRNHGYTF.

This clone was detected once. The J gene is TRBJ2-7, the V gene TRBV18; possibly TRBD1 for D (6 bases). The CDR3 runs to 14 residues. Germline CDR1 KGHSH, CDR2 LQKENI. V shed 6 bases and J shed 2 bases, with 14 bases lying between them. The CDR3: CASSSLGGAYEQYF. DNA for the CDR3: TGTGCCAGCTCCTCGTTAGGGGGAGCCTACGAGCAGTACTTC.

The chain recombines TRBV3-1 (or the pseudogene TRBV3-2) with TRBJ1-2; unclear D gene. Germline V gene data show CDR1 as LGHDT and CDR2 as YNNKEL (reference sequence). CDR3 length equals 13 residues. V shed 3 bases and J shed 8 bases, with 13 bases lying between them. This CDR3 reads CASSQGRSGGYTF. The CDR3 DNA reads TGTGCCAGCAGCCAGGGGAGGTCTGGGGGCTACACCTTC.

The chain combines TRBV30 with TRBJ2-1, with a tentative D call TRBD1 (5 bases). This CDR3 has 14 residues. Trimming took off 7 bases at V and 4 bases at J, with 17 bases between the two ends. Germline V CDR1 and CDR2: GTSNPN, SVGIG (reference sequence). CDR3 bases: TGTGCCTACACGAATGGGGCGGAATACAATGAGCAGTTCTTC. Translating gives CAYTNGAEYNEQFF. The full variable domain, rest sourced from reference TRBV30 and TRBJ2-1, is SQTIHQWPATLVQPVGSPLSLECTVEGTSNPNLYWYRQAAGRGLQLLFYSVGIGQISSEVPQNLSASRPQDRQFILSSKKLLLSDSGFYLCAYTNGAEYNEQFFGPGTRLTVL.

The CDR3: CASSFRQSTEAFF. The DNA of the CDR3 is TGTGCCAGCAGTTTTCGACAGAGCACTGAAGCTTTCTTT. The chain combines TRBV12-3 or TRBV12-4 with TRBJ1-1, with D possibly being TRBD1 (5 bases). The CDR3 loop spans 13 amino acids. V gave up 3 bases and J gave up 4 bases, with 9 bases separating them.

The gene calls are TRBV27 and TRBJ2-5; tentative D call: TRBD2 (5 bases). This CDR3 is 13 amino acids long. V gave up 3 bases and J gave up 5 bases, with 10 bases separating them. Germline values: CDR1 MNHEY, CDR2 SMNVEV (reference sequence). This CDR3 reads CASSFGWEETQYF. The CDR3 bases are TGTGCCAGCAGTTTCGGGTGGGAGGAGACCCAGTACTTC.

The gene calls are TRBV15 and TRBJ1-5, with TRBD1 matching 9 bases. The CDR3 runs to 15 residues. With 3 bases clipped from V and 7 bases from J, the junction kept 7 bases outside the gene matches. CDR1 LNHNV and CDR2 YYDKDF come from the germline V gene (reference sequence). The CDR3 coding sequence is TGTGCCACCAGCAGGGGACAGGGAGCGAGACAGCCCCAGCATTTT. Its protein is CATSRGQGARQPQHF. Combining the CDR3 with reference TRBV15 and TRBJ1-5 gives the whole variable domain DAMVIQNPRYQVTQFGKPVTLSCSQTLNHNVMYWYQQKSSQAPKLLFHYYDKDFNNEADTPDNFQSRRPNTSFCFLDIRSPGLGDTAMYLCATSRGQGARQPQHFGDGTRLSIL.

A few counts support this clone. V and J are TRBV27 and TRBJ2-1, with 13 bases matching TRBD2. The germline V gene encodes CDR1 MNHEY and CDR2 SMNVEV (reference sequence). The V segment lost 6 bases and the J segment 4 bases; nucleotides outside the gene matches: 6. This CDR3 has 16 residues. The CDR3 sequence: CASRLLAGGEYNEQFF. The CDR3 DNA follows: TGTGCCAGCAGATTACTAGCGGGAGGGGAATACAATGAGCAGTTCTTC.

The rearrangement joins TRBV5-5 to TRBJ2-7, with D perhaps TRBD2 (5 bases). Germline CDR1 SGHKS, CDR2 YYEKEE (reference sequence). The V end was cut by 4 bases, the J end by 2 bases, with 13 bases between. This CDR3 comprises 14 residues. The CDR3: CASSLETGTYEQYF. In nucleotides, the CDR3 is TGTGCCAGCAGCCTCGAGACGGGAACCTACGAGCAGTACTTC.

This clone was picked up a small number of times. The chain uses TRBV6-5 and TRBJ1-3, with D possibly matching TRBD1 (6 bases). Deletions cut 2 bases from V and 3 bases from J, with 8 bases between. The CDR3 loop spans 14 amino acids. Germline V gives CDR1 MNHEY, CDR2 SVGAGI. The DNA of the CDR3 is TGTGCCAGCAGTTACGAAGGGGGTGGAAACACCATATATTTT. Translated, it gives CASSYEGGGNTIYF.

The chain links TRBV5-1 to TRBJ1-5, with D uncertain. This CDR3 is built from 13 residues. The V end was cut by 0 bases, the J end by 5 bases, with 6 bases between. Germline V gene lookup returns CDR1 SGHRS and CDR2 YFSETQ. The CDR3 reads CASSLVVYQPQHF. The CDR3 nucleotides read TGCGCCAGCAGCTTGGTCGTATATCAGCCCCAGCATTTT. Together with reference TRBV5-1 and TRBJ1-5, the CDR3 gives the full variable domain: KAGVTQTPRYLIKTRGQQVTLSCSPISGHRSVSWYQQTPGQGLQFLFEYFSETQRNKGNFPGRFSGRQFSNSRSEMNVSTLELGDSALYLCASSLVVYQPQHFGDGTRLSIL.